This T cell receptor beta chain was captured by sequencing in a study of OX40 agonist ivuxolimab in advanced cancers. Study context: At under 85% male, the cohort had a mean age of around 56 years, ranging from about 23 to 79. Study results and caveats: CD8+ T cells showed, on average, more clonal expansion than CD4+ cells.

The CDR3 consists of 17 residues. The V and J ends lost 0 bases and 6 bases respectively, with 20 bases between them. Per germline, CDR1 SGHTS and CDR2 YDEGEE. Method: immunoSEQ multiplex PCR; TCRdb's copy keeps in-frame clones and lacks some. The data show about 53,000 clones, roughly 84% seen once. Note on this clone: The antigen is not known.

Source: CD4+ or CD8+ T cells sorted from blood, taken in a trial of the OX40 agonist ivuxolimab. This sequence was found in an adult with an advanced solid tumor such as melanoma, head and neck, liver or kidney cancer. V usage is TRBV5-8 and J usage is TRBJ2-3, with a weak D call TRBD2 (5 bases). Here the CDR3 reads CASSLVPGSLYFDTQYF. In nucleotides, the CDR3 is TGTGCCAGCAGCTTGGTACCGGGGAGCCTTTATTTTGATACGCAGTATTTT.